These T cell receptor beta chains were read from a single sample in a study of identical twins. Each CDR3 protein gets one entry after TCRdb re-called the 5' RACE reads with MiXCR. The sample shows hundreds of thousands of distinct CDR3 sequences, 8.5% to 9.5% of them seen only once. This sample also appeared in a second study, on yellow fever vaccine responses in identical twins.

Input material: PBMCs. The receptors were sampled from a woman younger than 30 in good health. The CDR3 runs from the conserved cysteine through the conserved F or W. D genes are given only for firm matches. Clone size is not always given. Where it is, it says once, few, many or a class for expanded clones.

cdr3_aa	cdr3_nt	clone_size	v_call	j_call	d_call
CASRGGLLRANTGELFF	TGTGCCAGCAGGGGTGGACTTCTGAGGGCGAACACCGGGGAGCTGTTTTTT	few	TRBV12-3/TRBV12-4	TRBJ2-2	NA
CASSPPDETQYF	TGTGCCAGCAGCCCCCCGGACGAGACCCAGTACTTC	NA	TRBV14	TRBJ2-5	NA
CASSYGPSSYEQYF	TGTGCCAGCAGTTATGGACCAAGCTCCTACGAGCAGTACTTC	NA	TRBV6-2/TRBV6-3	TRBJ2-7	NA
CASSSTSGTPTYEQYF	TGTGCCAGCAGCTCGACTAGCGGGACTCCAACCTACGAGCAGTACTTC	NA	TRBV7-2	TRBJ2-7	TRBD2
CASSFSVKTDNEQFF	TGTGCCAGCAGTTTCAGCGTCAAGACGGACAATGAGCAGTTCTTC	NA	TRBV25-1	TRBJ2-1	NA
CASSLTRQGASLQHF	TGTGCCAGCAGCTTAACCCGTCAGGGGGCGAGTCTCCAGCATTTT	few	TRBV7-8	TRBJ1-5	TRBD1
CASSPVASDEQYF	TGTGCCAGCAGCCCCGTCGCTTCGGACGAGCAGTACTTC	few	TRBV7-9	TRBJ2-7	NA
CASSSLGTRGSTDTQYF	TGTGCCAGCAGCTCCCTGGGGACTCGAGGTTCCACAGATACGCAGTATTTT	few	TRBV13	TRBJ2-3	NA
CASSQVAGKETQYF	TGTGCCAGCAGCCAAGTAGCCGGAAAAGAGACCCAGTACTTC	many	TRBV3-1	TRBJ2-5	NA
CASSHRTGSTSWELFF	TGCGCCAGCAGCCACAGGACAGGGTCAACATCCTGGGAGCTGTTTTTT	many	TRBV5-1	TRBJ2-2	TRBD1